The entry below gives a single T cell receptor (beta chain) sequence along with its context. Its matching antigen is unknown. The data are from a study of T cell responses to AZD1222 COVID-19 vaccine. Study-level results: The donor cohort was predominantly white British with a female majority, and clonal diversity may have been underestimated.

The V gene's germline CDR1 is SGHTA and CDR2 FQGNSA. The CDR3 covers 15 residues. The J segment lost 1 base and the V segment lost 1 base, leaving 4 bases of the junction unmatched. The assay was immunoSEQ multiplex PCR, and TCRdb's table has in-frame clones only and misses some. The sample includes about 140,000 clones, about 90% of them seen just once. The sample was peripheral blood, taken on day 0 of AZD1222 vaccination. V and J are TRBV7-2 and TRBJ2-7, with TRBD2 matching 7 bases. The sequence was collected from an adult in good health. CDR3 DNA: TGTGCCAGCAGCTTAGGGGCGGGAGAGTCCTACGAGCAGTACTTC. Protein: CASSLGAGESYEQYF.